Below are 24 T cell receptor beta chains sequenced from a single sample in a study of identical twins. TCRdb processed the 5' RACE reads anew with MiXCR; each CDR3 protein has one entry. This table has roughly 1,500,000 distinct CDR3 sequences, less than 40% appearing once. The sample comprised cord blood. The receptors originated from a newborn girl in good health.

This clonotype was counted once. Mismatch with germline at one junction end may stem from a read error. V is TRBV11-2 and J is TRBJ2-3; 12 bases map to TRBD2. The CDR3 has 16 residues. Looked up from germline, CDR1 is SGHAT and CDR2 is FQNNGV. CDR3 in DNA: TGTGCCGGCAGCCTTGGACTAGCGGGGATCACAGATACGCAGTATTTT. Translated, it gives CAGSLGLAGITDTQYF.

The CDR3 here is CASRHSGSTYNEQFF. CDR3 coding DNA: TGTGCCAGCAGACATAGCGGTAGCACCTACAATGAGCAGTTCTTC. The chain links TRBV6-1 to TRBJ2-1; TRBD2 is a possible D gene (6 bases). Trimming left V 6 bases short and J 2 bases short, with 14 bases between. The CDR3 is 15 amino acids. Germline CDR1 reads MNHNS; CDR2 reads SASEGT.

In this sample, this clonotype turned up a few times. This chain joins TRBV29-1 and TRBJ2-5, with D possibly called TRBD1 or TRBD2 (6 bases each). The J call may be incorrect, as the DNA end agrees better with TRBJ2-7. The CDR3 has 12 residues. Germline CDR1 SQVTM, CDR2 ANQGSEA. The CDR3 region is CSAGGDTYEQYF. The CDR3 DNA reads as TGCAGCGCTGGAGGGGACACCTACGAGCAGTACTTC.

The V call is TRBV5-6, the J call TRBJ2-2; no clear D. Germline V gene data show CDR1 as SGHDT and CDR2 as YYEEEE. Trimming cost V 4 bases and J 1 base, with 8 bases left between them. The CDR3 length is 14 residues. This CDR3 is CASSPKLNTGELFF. CDR3 DNA: TGTGCCAGCAGCCCAAAGCTGAACACCGGGGAGCTGTTTTTT.

This clonotype appeared a few times. This rearrangement joins TRBV28 to TRBJ2-3; TRBD1 matches 9 bases. The V gene's germline CDR1 is MDHEN and CDR2 SYDVKM. V was pared by 4 bases and J by 6 bases, with 2 bases of the junction left unmatched. CDR3 length: 13 amino acids. CDR3 sequence (DNA): TGTGCCAGCAGTTCCGGACAGGGGGATACGCAGTATTTT. It is translated as CASSSGQGDTQYF.

The chain employs TRBV27 and TRBJ1-5, with D maybe TRBD1 (6 bases). The CDR3 runs to 18 residues. The V gene lost 6 bases and the J gene lost 0 bases, with 21 bases spanning the gap. From germline, CDR1 is MNHEY and CDR2 SMNVEV (reference sequence). The CDR3 DNA reads TGTGCCAGCAGCCGGTTCGGACACCCCAGGGGTAGCAATCAGCCCCAGCATTTT. Protein sequence: CASSRFGHPRGSNQPQHF.

V is TRBV20-1 and J is TRBJ1-2, with D possibly TRBD1 on 5 matching bases. The germline gives CDR1 DFQATT, CDR2 SNEGSKA (reference sequence). The CDR3 totals 15 residues. V shed 0 bases and J shed 8 bases, with 19 bases lying between them. CDR3 bases: TGCAGTGCTAGAGATGTAAAGGGGCAGGGTTTCGGCTACACCTTC. Its protein is CSARDVKGQGFGYTF.

CDR3 coding DNA: TGCAGTGCTAGTGGCGGAGCGGAGCGTCAGTTCTTC. Translation gives CSASGGAERQFF. This rearrangement joins TRBV20-1 to TRBJ2-1, with D perhaps TRBD2 (5 bases). Deletions cut 3 bases from V and 13 bases from J, with 16 bases between. CDR1 and CDR2 from the germline V gene are DFQATT and SNEGSKA (reference sequence). The CDR3 is made up of 12 amino acids.

V and J are TRBV5-4 and TRBJ1-2; no reliable D call. V gave up 0 bases and J gave up 5 bases, with 26 bases separating them. Germline V gene data show CDR1 as SGHNT and CDR2 as YYREEE (reference sequence). CDR3 length: 19 residues. The CDR3 DNA reads as TGTGCCAGCAGCTTGGAGCCGACGAGGGTCGCAACTCGGGCATATGGCTACACCTTC. This sequence encodes CASSLEPTRVATRAYGYTF.

The chain joins TRBV4-1 to TRBJ1-2; D perhaps matches TRBD1 (6 bases). The V gene's germline CDR1 is MGHRA and CDR2 YSYEKL. The CDR3 totals 17 residues. V was cut by 1 base and J by 0 bases, with 15 bases left in between. CDR3 sequence: CASSQVSWGQTNYGYTF. CDR3 nucleotide sequence: TGCGCCAGCAGCCAAGTATCTTGGGGACAAACTAACTATGGCTACACCTTC.

With regard to this clonotype: A read error is possible here, since a much larger clone lies one base away. The chain couples TRBV20-1 to TRBJ2-1, with 8 bases identical to TRBD1. CDR1 DFQATT and CDR2 SNEGSKA come from the germline V gene (reference sequence). The V gene end was trimmed by 3 bases and the J gene end by 13 bases; junction bases not matched to a gene: 8. The CDR3 is 12 residues long. The CDR3 bases are TGCAGTGCTAGCAGGGGGCAAGAGACCCAGTTCTTC. It is translated as CSASRGQETQFF.

There are a few counts of this clonotype. The chain uses TRBV11-2 and TRBJ1-6; D remains unclear. Germline V gene sequence: CDR1 SGHAT, CDR2 FQNNGV. Between the trimmed V and J ends, which lost 5 bases and 1 base, there was a span of 18 bases. There are 18 residues in the CDR3. CDR3 DNA: TGTGCCAGCAGCCGAGGACCCGGGCAAGTGTCCTATAATTCACCCCTCCACTTT. Encoded protein: CASSRGPGQVSYNSPLHF.

This clonotype turned up a few times. The chain recombines TRBV7-2 with TRBJ2-7; weak D call: TRBD1 (6 bases). The J call may be faulty, since TRBJ2-5 better matches the DNA end. In germline, CDR1 is SGHTA, CDR2 FQGNSA. CDR3 length: 18 amino acids. The CDR3 region is CASSPGQKGWWGQETQYF. The CDR3 DNA reads TGTGCCAGCAGCCCTGGACAGAAGGGCTGGTGGGGCCAAGAGACCCAGTACTTC.

This clonotype was seen only a few times. The genes are TRBV12-3 or TRBV12-4 and TRBJ2-3; 8 positions agree with TRBD1. The CDR3 is 15 amino acids. Unmatched junction bases numbered 8, after V lost 5 bases and J lost 4 bases. The CDR3 protein is CASSMRTGSADTQYF. The CDR3 nucleotides read TGTGCCAGCAGTATGAGGACAGGGAGCGCAGATACGCAGTATTTT.

In its sample, this clonotype was seen a few times. This chain links TRBV30 with TRBJ1-1; D not certain. CDR1 is GTSNPN and CDR2 is SVGIG in the germline V gene (reference sequence). The CDR3 has 15 amino acids. Trimming stripped 1 base from V and 7 bases from J, with 19 bases between. CDR3 nucleotide sequence: TGTGCCTGGAGTGCAGACACGCGGGGTAATGTTGAAGCTTTCTTT. This codes for CAWSADTRGNVEAFF.

The table lists this clonotype with a few counts. V is TRBV29-1 and J is TRBJ1-1, with D uncertain. Trimming stripped 7 bases from V and 0 bases from J, with 6 bases between. Germline assignment: CDR1 SQVTM and CDR2 ANQGSEA. The CDR3 spans 11 residues. CDR3 protein: CSGNMNTEAFF. The CDR3 DNA sequence: TGCAGCGGTAACATGAACACTGAAGCTTTCTTT.

This chain links TRBV29-1 with TRBJ2-7, with 15 bases aligning to TRBD2. Per germline, CDR1 SQVTM and CDR2 ANQGSEA. J was trimmed by 6 bases and V by 6 bases; bases with no gene match: 6. The CDR3 covers 14 residues. The CDR3 is CSVGTSGRLAEQYF. For the CDR3, the DNA is TGCAGCGTAGGGACTAGCGGGAGGTTGGCCGAGCAGTACTTC.

This clonotype was counted only a few times. The chain carries TRBV20-1 and TRBJ2-4; TRBD1 is a possible D gene (5 bases). V was pared by 0 bases and J by 5 bases, with 14 bases between. The CDR3 is 15 amino acids. Germline values: CDR1 DFQATT, CDR2 SNEGSKA (reference sequence). The CDR3 region is CSARDGAGMENIQYF. The CDR3 nucleotides read TGCAGTGCTAGAGATGGGGCAGGGATGGAAAACATTCAGTACTTC.

This clonotype was observed a few times. This rearrangement joins TRBV3-1 to TRBJ2-7, with TRBD2 matching over 7 bases. Germline assignment: CDR1 LGHDT and CDR2 YNNKEL (reference sequence). This CDR3 region has 14 residues. V gave up 4 bases and J gave up 2 bases; unmatched junction bases: 5. CDR3 in DNA: TGTGCCAGCAGCCGATCTAGCGGTCCCTACGAGCAGTACTTC. This encodes CASSRSSGPYEQYF.

Notes on this clonotype: A much more abundant neighbour one base away suggests this may be a read error. This chain joins TRBV12-3 or TRBV12-4 and TRBJ2-1, with D tentatively TRBD2 (7 bases). Near its end, the DNA agrees better with TRBJ2-7, so the J call may be wrong. This CDR3 has 16 amino acids. CDR3 region: CASSPPAGAPYNEQYF. CDR3 in DNA: TGTGCCAGCAGCCCACCTGCGGGGGCTCCATACAATGAGCAGTACTTC.

In its sample, this clonotype was seen once. The chain couples TRBV12-3 or TRBV12-4 to TRBJ1-5, with 8 positions matching TRBD1. The junction had 5 bases not matched to a gene; V was cut back by 7 bases and J by 3 bases. The CDR3 covers 14 residues. The CDR3 bases are TGTGCCAGCACCATGGACAGGGACAATCAGCCCCAGCATTTT. Translated: CASTMDRDNQPQHF.

This clonotype was seen a few times. The chain carries TRBV10-3 and TRBJ2-7; TRBD1 aligns across 9 bases. This CDR3 is 15 amino acids long. The V and J ends lost 2 bases and 1 base, in that order; junction bases with no gene match: 3. Per the germline V gene, CDR1 is ENHRY and CDR2 is SYGVKD. The CDR3 sequence is CAISEMGQGSYEQYF. In DNA, the CDR3 is TGTGCCATCAGTGAGATGGGACAGGGTTCCTACGAGCAGTACTTC.

This clonotype was seen a handful of times. The chain couples TRBV3-1 to TRBJ2-1; 12 bases line up with TRBD2. Germline CDR1 LGHDT, CDR2 YNNKEL (reference sequence). Trimming took 4 bases from V and 1 from J; bases not matched to a gene: 8. The CDR3 is 18 residues long. Here the CDR3 reads CASSPPSGGALSYNEQFF. The CDR3 coding sequence is TGTGCCAGCAGCCCCCCTAGCGGGGGGGCCTTGTCCTACAATGAGCAGTTCTTC.

There are many counts of this clonotype. The rearrangement links TRBV25-1 to TRBJ1-5; 8 bases match TRBD1. The CDR3 loop spans 15 amino acids. V shed 2 bases, J shed 2 bases, and the junction held 2 bases outside the gene matches. Per germline, CDR1 MGHDK and CDR2 SYGVNS. CDR3 DNA sequence: TGTGCCAGCAGTGAAGGGACAGGTGGCAATCAGCCCCAGCATTTT. Residues: CASSEGTGGNQPQHF.